Listed here are 24 T cell receptor beta chains from one sample, sequenced in a study of blood T cell repertoires in COVID-19. Some clones are missing from TCRdb's copy, which holds only in-frame ones; the method was immunoSEQ multiplex PCR. The sample carries 200,000 to 300,000 clones, approximately 83% recorded once. Sequenced input: peripheral blood. The receptors here all came from a human donor in a cohort sampled during active COVID-19.

The chain has TRBV5-4 and TRBJ1-2; 11 bases agree with TRBD1. This CDR3 has 17 amino acids. Germline values: CDR1 SGHNT, CDR2 YYREEE (reference sequence). V dropped 3 bases and J dropped 4; count of bases not matched to a gene: 11. The CDR3 here is CASSSGGGQGAAYGYTF. The CDR3 DNA follows: TGTGCCAGCAGCTCCGGGGGAGGACAGGGGGCCGCCTATGGCTACACCTTC.

The chain links TRBV10-3 to TRBJ1-1; D remains ambiguous. Germline V lookup: CDR1 ENHRY, CDR2 SYGVKD. Trimming shortened V by 4 bases and J by 6 bases, and 12 bases separated the two germline ends. The CDR3 is made up of 13 amino acids. The CDR3 sequence is CAISGRDAAEAFF. Here the CDR3 DNA reads TGTGCCATCAGTGGGAGAGACGCGGCTGAAGCTTTCTTT.

In its sample, this clone was seen once. The chain has TRBV5-1 and TRBJ2-7; 7 bases fit TRBD1. The CDR3 totals 13 residues. J was trimmed by 7 bases and V by 6 bases; bases with no gene match: 10. Germline V gene data show CDR1 as SGHRS and CDR2 as YFSETQ. The CDR3 DNA reads as TGCGCCAGCAATATGGACAGGACGCGGGAGCAGTACTTC. This codes for CASNMDRTREQYF.

The chain combines TRBV28 with TRBJ1-6; tentative D call: TRBD1 (5 bases). Germline CDR1 and CDR2: MDHEN and SYDVKM. The CDR3 totals 16 residues. Trimming stripped 7 bases from V and 9 bases from J, with 22 bases between. The CDR3 reads CASKKTGTGRFSPLHF. DNA for the CDR3: TGTGCCAGCAAGAAAACCGGAACAGGAAGGTTTTCACCCCTCCACTTT.

This clone was counted once. This chain connects TRBV20-1 to TRBJ2-3; 13 positions agree with TRBD2. Germline lookup yields CDR1 DFQATT and CDR2 SNEGSKA (reference sequence). The V gene end was trimmed by 5 bases and the J gene end by 1 base; junction bases not matched to a gene: 6. This CDR3 comprises 16 residues. CDR3 sequence reads: CSARAGLAGRTDTQYF. The CDR3 bases are TGCAGTGCTCGTGCGGGACTAGCGGGGCGCACAGATACGCAGTATTTT.

This clone was seen once. The rearrangement uses TRBV2 and TRBJ2-3; a weak D match, TRBD1 (6 bases). CDR3 length: 13 residues. Trimming pared 6 bases from V and 2 bases from J, leaving 9 bases between. CDR1 is SNHLY, CDR2 FYNNEI, per germline. The CDR3 DNA reads TGTGCCAGCAGCCGGGACACCACAGATACGCAGTATTTT. Protein sequence: CASSRDTTDTQYF.

The V and J genes are TRBV6-6 and TRBJ1-1; no definite D call. CDR3 length: 14 residues. The germline gives CDR1 MNHNY, CDR2 SVGAGI (reference sequence). V was clipped by 2 bases and J by 2 bases, with 9 bases between them. CDR3 bases: TGTGCCAGCAGTTACACCAGGCGAAACACTGAAGCTTTCTTT. This codes for CASSYTRRNTEAFF.

The sample holds one count of this clone. The rearrangement uses TRBV11-3 and TRBJ2-1; 8 positions match TRBD1. J was trimmed by 2 bases and V by 5 bases; bases with no gene match: 2. CDR1 is SGHNT and CDR2 is YENEEA in the germline V gene. CDR3 length: 14 amino acids. The CDR3 region has the DNA TGTGCCAGCAGCGGCAGGGGGCCCTACAATGAGCAGTTCTTC. It is translated as CASSGRGPYNEQFF.

The chain employs TRBV27 and TRBJ1-6; D gene unclear. The V end was cut by 4 bases, the J end by 7 bases, with 14 bases between. This CDR3 comprises 15 residues. From germline, CDR1 is MNHEY and CDR2 SMNVEV (reference sequence). CDR3 sequence reads: CASSSPETTNSPLHF. For the CDR3, the DNA is TGTGCCAGCAGTTCCCCGGAGACGACCAATTCACCCCTCCACTTT.

The chain carries TRBV5-1 and TRBJ2-7; TRBD2 might be the D (6 bases). Trimming pared 3 bases from V and 2 bases from J, leaving 15 bases between. The CDR3 is 15 residues long. Looked up from germline, CDR1 is SGHRS and CDR2 is YFSETQ. The chain's CDR3 is CASSSAAGTTYEQYF. CDR3 in DNA: TGCGCCAGCAGCTCCGCAGCGGGTACCACCTACGAGCAGTACTTC.

The V gene is TRBV9, the J gene TRBJ2-5; maybe TRBD2 (5 bases). The CDR3 runs to 13 residues. Germline V CDR1 and CDR2: SGDLS, YYNGEE. Trimming shortened V by 2 bases and J by 5 bases, and 10 bases separated the two germline ends. The DNA of the CDR3 is TGTGCCAGCAGCGTGGACTTTGGGGAGACCCAGTACTTC. Its translation: CASSVDFGETQYF.

As DNA, the CDR3 is TGTGCCAGCAGCTCTGGGACAGTCAGCTACGAGCAGTACTTC. Translating it yields CASSSGTVSYEQYF. J is TRBJ2-7 and V is TRBV7-3, with 7 bases fitting TRBD1. The germline V gene has CDR1 SGHTA and CDR2 FQGTGA. The CDR3 spans 14 residues. Trimming at V came to 4 bases and at J to 3 bases, leaving 6 bases not matched to a gene. Complete variable domain (other parts from reference TRBV7-3 and TRBJ2-7): GAGVSQTPSNKVTEKGKYVELRCDPISGHTALYWYRQSLGQGPEFLIYFQGTGAADDSGLPNDRFFAVRPEGSVSTLKIQRTERGDSAVYLCASSSGTVSYEQYFGPGTRLTVT.

The J gene is TRBJ1-1, the V gene TRBV27; 8 bases agree with TRBD1. Trimming cost V 5 bases and J 1 base; bases outside gene matches: 3. The CDR3 runs to 14 residues. Germline assignment: CDR1 MNHEY and CDR2 SMNVEV (reference sequence). The CDR3 sequence: CASSRQGSNTEAFF. CDR3 in DNA: TGTGCCAGCAGTCGACAGGGGTCGAACACTGAAGCTTTCTTT.

The V gene is TRBV3-1 (or the pseudogene TRBV3-2), the J gene TRBJ1-4; D remains unclear. The CDR3 is 12 residues long. Germline-derived CDR1 and CDR2 are LGHDT and YNNKEL (reference sequence). Trimming removed 5 bases at V and 4 bases at J, with 5 bases between. The CDR3 DNA follows: TGTGCCAGCAGCTCAATTAATGAAAAACTGTTTTTT. Amino acids: CASSSINEKLFF.

V gene TRBV5-1 combines with J gene TRBJ1-1, with 11 bases lining up with TRBD1. The CDR3 is 17 residues long. In germline, CDR1 is SGHRS, CDR2 YFSETQ. V dropped 3 bases and J dropped 6; count of bases not matched to a gene: 13. The CDR3 loop reads CASSSGGTGGSRPEAFF. CDR3 nucleotides: TGCGCCAGCAGCTCGGGCGGGACAGGGGGATCTCGCCCTGAAGCTTTCTTT.

V gene TRBV19 combines with J gene TRBJ2-1; 9 bases match TRBD1. There are 18 residues in the CDR3. With V trimmed by 3 bases and J by 6 bases, 15 bases remained unmatched. CDR1 and CDR2 from the germline V gene are LNHDA and SQIVND (reference sequence). In DNA form, the CDR3 reads TGTGCCAGTAGTATGAGAGCCCAGGGGACAGGGTTCGGCAATGAGCAGTTCTTC. Amino acid sequence: CASSMRAQGTGFGNEQFF.

The chain joins TRBV28 to TRBJ2-7, with D maybe TRBD1 (5 bases). CDR3 size: 14 residues. Per the germline V gene, CDR1 is MDHEN and CDR2 is SYDVKM. Between the trimmed V and J ends, which lost 7 bases and 3 bases, there was a span of 16 bases. CDR3 DNA sequence: TGTGCCAGCAATGGGCTTGACAGCCTCTACGAGCAGTACTTC. Its protein is CASNGLDSLYEQYF. Together with reference TRBV28 and TRBJ2-7, the CDR3 gives the full variable domain: DVKVTQSSRYLVKRTGEKVFLECVQDMDHENMFWYRQDPGLGLRLIYFSYDVKMKEKGDIPEGYSVSREKKERFSLILESASTNQTSMYLCASNGLDSLYEQYFGPGTRLTVT.

The gene calls are TRBV18 and TRBJ2-4, with TRBD2 matching over 8 bases. The CDR3 contains 13 residues. V was clipped by 3 bases and J by 8 bases; unmatched bases: 3. CDR1 is KGHSH and CDR2 is LQKENI in the germline V gene. The CDR3 DNA is TGTGCCAGCTCACCGGGACTAGAGGACATTCAGTACTTC. This sequence encodes CASSPGLEDIQYF.

V gene TRBV10-1 combines with J gene TRBJ1-1; 7 bases align to TRBD1. This CDR3 contains 13 residues. Germline lookup yields CDR1 WNHNN and CDR2 SYGVQD (reference sequence). After removal of 8 bases from V and 1 base from J, the junction contained 4 bases not matched to a gene. The CDR3 is CASGTARNTEAFF. The CDR3 DNA reads as TGCGCCAGCGGGACAGCACGGAACACTGAAGCTTTCTTT.

The J gene is TRBJ2-7, the V gene TRBV4-1; a weak D match, TRBD1 (5 bases). The ends were cut back, 0 bases at V and 3 bases at J, with 6 bases in the middle. The V gene's germline CDR1 is MGHRA and CDR2 YSYEKL. The length of the CDR3 is 13 residues. The CDR3 DNA sequence: TGCGCCAGCAGCCAAGATCAGGGCTACGAGCAGTACTTC. This translates into CASSQDQGYEQYF.

This clone was seen just once. This chain joins TRBV12-3 or TRBV12-4 and TRBJ2-1, with D possibly TRBD1 on 6 matching bases. V lost 7 bases, J lost 9 bases, and 16 bases lay in between. There are 13 residues in the CDR3. The CDR3 DNA follows: TGTGCCAGCAACATACAGGGTGACAGTGAGCAGTTCTTC. This translates into CASNIQGDSEQFF.

The rearrangement joins TRBV2 to TRBJ2-3; maybe TRBD1 (5 bases). The ends were cut back, 6 bases at V and 5 bases at J, with 18 bases in the middle. This CDR3 comprises 15 residues. The germline gives CDR1 SNHLY, CDR2 FYNNEI. CDR3 sequence (DNA): TGTGCCAGCAGAGTGAGAGGCAGGGAAGGAGATACGCAGTATTTT. Its protein is CASRVRGREGDTQYF.

The chain uses TRBV3-1 (or the pseudogene TRBV3-2) and TRBJ1-1; TRBD1 matches 12 bases. The CDR3 sequence is 19 residues long. Germline CDR1 reads LGHDT; CDR2 reads YNNKEL (reference sequence). The V segment lost 4 bases and the J segment 5 bases; nucleotides outside the gene matches: 17. DNA of the CDR3: TGTGCCAGCAGCCCCTGGGACAGGGGGCGCCGGAGTGGGGCTACTGAAGCTTTCTTT. Its protein product is CASSPWDRGRRSGATEAFF.

This chain uses TRBV11-2 with TRBJ2-5; TRBD2 is a possible D gene (5 bases). The CDR3 covers 13 residues. With 1 base removed from V and 2 bases from J, the gap between germline ends came to 5 bases. Germline CDR1 and CDR2: SGHAT and FQNNGV. This chain's CDR3 is CASSLGLQETQYF. The CDR3, as DNA: TGTGCCAGCAGCTTAGGACTACAAGAGACCCAGTACTTC.